This TCR beta chain was captured by sequencing in a study of regulatory T cells in long-lasting Graves disease. Study-wide background: Newly diagnosed Graves' patients had under 3 months of antithyroid drugs. Whole-study findings and limits: Persistent-disease Graves' patients showed less TCR diversity than new cases. When disease was persistent, TRBV28, TRBJ1-2 and TRBJ2-5 were the favored segments. Persistent patients had a count of shared public clonotypes (roughly 2,500) that exceeded that of new patients (almost 1,000).

With respect to this clonotype: No antigen is known for it.

The authors built TCR beta libraries using iRepertoire HTBI primers and Arm-PCR of CDR3 regions. TCRdb fed the multiplex PCR reads into MiXCR, producing one record per CDR3 protein. The top ten clones hold around 23% of a sample with roughly 420,000 distinct CDR3 sequences, about 17% of them seen once. The CDR3 consists of 15 residues. Unmatched junction bases numbered 9, after V lost 5 bases and J lost 5 bases. Germline V gives CDR1 SEHNR, CDR2 FQNEAQ (reference sequence). The sample's time point: newly diagnosed GD, antithyroid drugs for less than 3 months. TCR sequences were obtained from RNA taken from PBMCs. These data are also associated with another study on T cells in Graves' hyperthyroidism and ophthalmopathy.

Here the sequenced sample was peripheral blood mononuclear cells (PBMCs), taken at new diagnosis, from a patient treated with antithyroid drugs. The V call is TRBV7-9, the J call TRBJ2-1, with TRBD2 identical over 7 bases. The receptor was derived from a woman aged 18-30 years with Graves disease. CDR3 in amino acids: CASSVTVAGNNEQFF. The CDR3 DNA sequence: TGTGCCAGCAGCGTAACGGTAGCGGGCAACAATGAGCAGTTCTTC.